A selection of T cell receptor beta chains follows, all from one sample in a study of T-cell reconstitution after alpha-beta-depleted transplantation in children. TCRdb re-called the PCR reads through MiXCR, storing one row per CDR3 protein. The data show 500,000 or so distinct CDR3 sequences, with around 10% seen just once and about 14% held by the top ten. This specimen consisted of PBMCs, mostly from graft donor cells, obtained 180 days after TCRalphabeta/CD19-depleted stem cell transplant. The receptors were sampled from a female patient aged 2 to 10 who had a stem cell transplant for aplastic anemia, so the T cells may come from the graft donor. Each CDR3 is given with its conserved first and last residue. The D gene is left open where the match is weak. The size entry is marked missing in some rows and otherwise reads once, few, many or a size class.

d_gene: NA; j_gene: TRBJ1-3; abundance: NA; v_gene: TRBV11-3; CDR3nt: TGTGCCAGCAGCTCGCTACACGGCTCTGGAAACACCATATATTTT; CDR3aa: CASSSLHGSGNTIYF
d_gene: NA; j_gene: TRBJ1-5; abundance: NA; v_gene: TRBV4-3; CDR3nt: TGCGCCAGCAGCCAAGGTCCCTTAAATAGCAATCAGCCCCAGCATTTT; CDR3aa: CASSQGPLNSNQPQHF
d_gene: NA; j_gene: TRBJ2-5; abundance: few; v_gene: TRBV5-1; CDR3nt: TGCGCCAGCAGCTCCCTGCTCAGCAGCGAAGAGACCCAGTACTTC; CDR3aa: CASSSLLSSEETQYF
d_gene: TRBD2; j_gene: TRBJ2-7; abundance: few; v_gene: TRBV7-2; CDR3nt: TGTGCCAGCAGCTCCCGATCGCTAGCGGGAGGGGGATACGAGCAGTACTTC; CDR3aa: CASSSRSLAGGGYEQYF
d_gene: TRBD2; j_gene: TRBJ2-7; abundance: NA; v_gene: TRBV20-1; CDR3nt: TGCAGTGCCAGTAGCGGGATCGTTTACGAGCAGTACTTC; CDR3aa: CSASSGIVYEQYF
d_gene: NA; j_gene: TRBJ2-6; abundance: few; v_gene: TRBV28; CDR3nt: TGTGCCAGCAGTTCCGGACGGGGGTCTGGGGCCAACGTCCTGACTTTC; CDR3aa: CASSSGRGSGANVLTF
d_gene: NA; j_gene: TRBJ1-4; abundance: few; v_gene: TRBV4-2; CDR3nt: TGTGCCAGCAGCCGAGGGACCCGAGGAACTAATGAAAAACTGTTTTTT; CDR3aa: CASSRGTRGTNEKLFF
d_gene: TRBD2; j_gene: TRBJ2-5; abundance: NA; v_gene: TRBV7-3; CDR3nt: TGTGCCAGCAGCTTATCGCCGAGCGGGAGCCACCAATGGGAGACCCAGTACTTC; CDR3aa: CASSLSPSGSHQWETQYF
d_gene: TRBD1; j_gene: TRBJ2-1; abundance: few; v_gene: TRBV9; CDR3nt: TGTGCCAGCAGCGTAGGGGACAGCCCCTACAATGAGCAGTTCTTC; CDR3aa: CASSVGDSPYNEQFF
d_gene: TRBD2; j_gene: TRBJ2-1; abundance: NA; v_gene: TRBV14; CDR3nt: TGTGCCAGCAGCCGCACTATGACTAGCTCCCTCCTACAAGGGCAGTTCTTC; CDR3aa: CASSRTMTSSLLQGQFF
d_gene: TRBD2; j_gene: TRBJ2-3; abundance: few; v_gene: TRBV10-3; CDR3nt: TGTGCCATCAGTGAGTCCAGGGGACTAGCGGCCCCTCTGGGCACAGATACGCAGTATTTT; CDR3aa: CAISESRGLAAPLGTDTQYF
d_gene: NA; j_gene: TRBJ1-5; abundance: NA; v_gene: TRBV20-1; CDR3nt: TGCAGTGCTAGAGATCGAGGAAGGCAGCCCCAGCATTTT; CDR3aa: CSARDRGRQPQHF
d_gene: TRBD2; j_gene: TRBJ2-1; abundance: few; v_gene: TRBV3-1; CDR3nt: TGTGCCAGCAGCCAAGATCGGGCGGGAGGGTACAATGAGCAGTTCTTC; CDR3aa: CASSQDRAGGYNEQFF
d_gene: TRBD2; j_gene: TRBJ2-1; abundance: few; v_gene: TRBV7-8; CDR3nt: TGTGCCAGCAGCCCTACTAGCGGGTGGCCCAATGAGCAGTTCTTC; CDR3aa: CASSPTSGWPNEQFF
d_gene: NA; j_gene: TRBJ1-1; abundance: many; v_gene: TRBV5-1; CDR3nt: TGCGCCAGCAGCTTGGTGGTGAACACTGAAGCTTTCTTT; CDR3aa: CASSLVVNTEAFF
d_gene: TRBD2; j_gene: TRBJ2-3; abundance: NA; v_gene: TRBV12-3/TRBV12-4; CDR3nt: TGTGCCAGCAGTGGTTCTAGCGGGAGGGCCTTAGATACGCAGTATTTT; CDR3aa: CASSGSSGRALDTQYF
d_gene: TRBD2; j_gene: TRBJ2-1; abundance: many; v_gene: TRBV7-9; CDR3nt: TGTGCCAGCAGCTTTCGACTAGCGGGAATTTACAATGAGCAGTTCTTC; CDR3aa: CASSFRLAGIYNEQFF
d_gene: NA; j_gene: TRBJ1-2; abundance: NA; v_gene: TRBV7-2; CDR3nt: TGTGCCAGCAGCTTAGCGAAGACGGTTAAGGACGGCTATGGCTACACCTTC; CDR3aa: CASSLAKTVKDGYGYTF
d_gene: NA; j_gene: TRBJ2-7; abundance: few; v_gene: TRBV20-1; CDR3nt: TGCAGTGCTAGAGACCCCCTCGGGGGTCTCTACGAGCAGTACTTC; CDR3aa: CSARDPLGGLYEQYF
d_gene: NA; j_gene: TRBJ2-7; abundance: NA; v_gene: TRBV6-5; CDR3nt: TGTGCCAGCGGGAGTGGGCCCTACGAGCAGTACTTC; CDR3aa: CASGSGPYEQYF
d_gene: NA; j_gene: TRBJ1-2; abundance: few; v_gene: TRBV20-1; CDR3nt: TGCAGTGCTAGAGCAGGGCAGTACTATGGCTACACCTTC; CDR3aa: CSARAGQYYGYTF
d_gene: TRBD1; j_gene: TRBJ2-2; abundance: few; v_gene: TRBV7-2; CDR3nt: TGTGCCAGCAGCTTGGCCCTGGGACAGGGAACCGGGGAGCTGTTTTTT; CDR3aa: CASSLALGQGTGELFF
d_gene: TRBD2; j_gene: TRBJ2-1; abundance: NA; v_gene: TRBV20-1; CDR3nt: TGCAGTGCTAGTCCCAAACGCCTAGCGGGAAGCTCCTACAATGAGCAGTTCTTC; CDR3aa: CSASPKRLAGSSYNEQFF
d_gene: NA; j_gene: TRBJ1-1; abundance: many; v_gene: TRBV9; CDR3nt: TGTGCCAGCAGCGTAGTCCCGACCCGGGGCACTGAAGCTTTCTTT; CDR3aa: CASSVVPTRGTEAFF
d_gene: TRBD2; j_gene: TRBJ2-1; abundance: few; v_gene: TRBV12-3/TRBV12-4; CDR3nt: TGTGCCAGCAGTACGTCCGGGAGGGCAATTCCCAATGAGCAGTTCTTC; CDR3aa: CASSTSGRAIPNEQFF
d_gene: NA; j_gene: TRBJ1-2; abundance: few; v_gene: TRBV7-9; CDR3nt: TGTGCCAGCAGCTTAGAGAGGGCGGCTGGCTACACCTTC; CDR3aa: CASSLERAAGYTF
d_gene: TRBD1; j_gene: TRBJ2-7; abundance: few; v_gene: TRBV24-1; CDR3nt: TGTGCCACCAGTGACCCCGGACAGGGAACCTACGAGCAGTACTTC; CDR3aa: CATSDPGQGTYEQYF
d_gene: NA; j_gene: TRBJ1-2; abundance: NA; v_gene: TRBV20-1; CDR3nt: TGCACTTGGGCCGGGCGGCTAGCTAACTATGGCTACACCTTC; CDR3aa: CTWAGRLANYGYTF
d_gene: NA; j_gene: TRBJ2-1; abundance: few; v_gene: TRBV21-1; CDR3nt: TGTGCCAGCAGCAAAGCGCTATTGGCGGGGGGCTACAATGAGCAGTTCTTC; CDR3aa: CASSKALLAGGYNEQFF
d_gene: NA; j_gene: TRBJ2-2; abundance: NA; v_gene: TRBV29-1; CDR3nt: TGCAGCGTCCTCAGGGGTTCGGGCACCGGGGAGCTGTTTTTT; CDR3aa: CSVLRGSGTGELFF
d_gene: NA; j_gene: TRBJ1-2; abundance: few; v_gene: TRBV6-5; CDR3nt: TGTGCCAGCAGTTATGACCGAGTAGCCTCGGAGGGCTACACCTTC; CDR3aa: CASSYDRVASEGYTF